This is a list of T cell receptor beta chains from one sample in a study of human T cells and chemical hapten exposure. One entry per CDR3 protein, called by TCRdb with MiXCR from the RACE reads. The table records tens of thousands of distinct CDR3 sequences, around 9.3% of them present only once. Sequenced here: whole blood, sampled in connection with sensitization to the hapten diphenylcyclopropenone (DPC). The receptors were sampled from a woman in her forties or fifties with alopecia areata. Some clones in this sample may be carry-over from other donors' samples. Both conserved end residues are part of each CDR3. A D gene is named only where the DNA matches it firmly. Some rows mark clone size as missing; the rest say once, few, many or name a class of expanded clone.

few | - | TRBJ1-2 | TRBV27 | CASSSWGGEGYTF | TGTGCCAGCAGTTCATGGGGGGGAGAGGGCTACACCTTC
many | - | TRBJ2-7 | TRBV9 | CASSAGTHYEQYF | TGTGCCAGCAGCGCCGGGACCCACTACGAGCAGTACTTC
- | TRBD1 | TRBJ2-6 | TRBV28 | CASSLPGQASGANVLTF | TGTGCCAGCAGTTTACCGGGACAGGCCTCTGGGGCCAACGTCCTGACTTTC
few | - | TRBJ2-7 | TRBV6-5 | CASSSTFTYEQYF | TGTGCCAGCAGTTCCACCTTTACCTACGAGCAGTACTTC
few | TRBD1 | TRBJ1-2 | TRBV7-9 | CASSLQGARGYTF | TGTGCCAGCAGCTTACAGGGGGCAAGAGGCTACACCTTC
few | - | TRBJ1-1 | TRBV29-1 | CSGTGNTEAFF | TGCAGCGGGACGGGGAACACTGAAGCTTTCTTT
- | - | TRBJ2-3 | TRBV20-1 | CSARVPGAAQYF | TGCAGTGCTAGAGTCCCCGGCGCAGCGCAGTATTTT
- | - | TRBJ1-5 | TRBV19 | CASSETRGADQPQHF | TGTGCCAGTAGCGAAACCAGGGGCGCGGATCAGCCCCAGCATTTT
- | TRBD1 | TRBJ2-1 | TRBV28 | CASSQIGTGTYNEQFF | TGTGCCAGCAGTCAAATCGGGACAGGGACTTACAATGAGCAGTTCTTC
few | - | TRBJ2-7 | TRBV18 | CASSPSTAYEQYF | TGTGCCAGCTCACCTTCGACTGCCTACGAGCAGTACTTC
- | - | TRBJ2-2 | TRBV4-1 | CASSQEPWGAGELFF | TGCGCCAGCAGCCAAGAACCGTGGGGGGCCGGGGAGCTGTTTTTT
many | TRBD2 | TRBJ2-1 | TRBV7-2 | CASSPRLAGGHSYNEQFF | TGTGCCAGCAGCCCAAGGCTAGCGGGAGGGCACTCCTACAATGAGCAGTTCTTC
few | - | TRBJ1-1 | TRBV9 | CASSVAPGAEF | -
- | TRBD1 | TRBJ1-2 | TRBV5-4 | CASSLRTGSNYGYTF | TGTGCCAGCAGCCTAAGGACAGGGAGCAACTATGGCTACACCTTC
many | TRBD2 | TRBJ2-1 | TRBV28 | CASRKAGVGNEQFF | TGTGCCAGCAGAAAAGCGGGAGTGGGCAATGAGCAGTTCTTC
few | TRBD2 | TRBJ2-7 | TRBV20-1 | CSTRLAGVREQYF | TGCAGTACTAGACTAGCGGGAGTACGAGAGCAGTACTTC
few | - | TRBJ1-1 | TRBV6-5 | CASSYPPRQGRGTEAFF | TGTGCCAGCAGTTACCCCCCCCGGCAGGGTCGAGGCACTGAAGCTTTCTTT
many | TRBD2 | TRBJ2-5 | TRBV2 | CASRGGTSGSETQYF | TGTGCCAGCAGGGGGGGGACTAGCGGGTCTGAGACCCAGTACTTC
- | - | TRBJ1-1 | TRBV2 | CASRINRNTEAFF | TGTGCCAGCCGAATTAATAGGAACACTGAAGCTTTCTTT
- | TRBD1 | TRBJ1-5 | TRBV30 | CAWSVGQEAQHF | TGTGCCTGGAGTGTCGGACAGGAGGCCCAGCATTTT
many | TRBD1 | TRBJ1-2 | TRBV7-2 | CASSLADRGTVYTF | TGTGCCAGCAGCTTAGCAGACAGGGGGACAGTCTACACCTTC
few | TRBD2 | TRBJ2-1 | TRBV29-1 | CSVRSGSRYNEQFF | TGCAGCGTTCGTAGCGGGAGCAGATACAATGAGCAGTTCTTC
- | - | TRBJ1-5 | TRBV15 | CATSRDRVTINQPQHF | TGTGCCACCAGCAGAGATCGGGTGACAATAAATCAGCCCCAGCATTTT
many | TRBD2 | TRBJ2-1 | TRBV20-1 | CSARSPTSGYNEQFF | TGCAGTGCTAGATCCCCGACTAGCGGGTACAATGAGCAGTTCTTC
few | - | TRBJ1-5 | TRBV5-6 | CASSRRAEGTDQPQHF | TGTGCCAGCAGCCGGAGGGCAGAGGGGACGGATCAGCCCCAGCATTTT
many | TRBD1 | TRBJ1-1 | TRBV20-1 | CSATPTGGEGAFF | TGCAGTGCTACGCCGACAGGGGGCGAAGGAGCTTTCTTT
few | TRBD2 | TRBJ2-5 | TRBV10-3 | CAIRPGLAGMYQETQYF | TGTGCCATCAGACCGGGACTAGCGGGGATGTACCAAGAGACCCAGTACTTC
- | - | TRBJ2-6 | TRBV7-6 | CASSAGPSTSSGANVLTF | TGTGCCAGCAGCGCCGGACCGTCCACCAGCTCTGGGGCCAACGTCCTGACTTTC
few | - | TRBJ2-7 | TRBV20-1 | CSARADWSQQYF | TGCAGTGCTAGAGCCGATTGGTCCCAGCAGTACTTC
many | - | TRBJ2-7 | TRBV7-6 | CASTRQDRYEQYF | TGTGCCAGCACAAGACAGGACCGCTACGAGCAGTACTTC
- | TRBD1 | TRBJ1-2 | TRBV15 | CATSRDQGGNGYTF | TGTGCCACCAGCAGAGATCAGGGGGGCAATGGCTACACCTTC
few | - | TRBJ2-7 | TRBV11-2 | CASSLHYEQYF | TGTGCCAGCAGTTTACACTACGAGCAGTACTTC
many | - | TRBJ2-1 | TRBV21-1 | CASTSLLGGGNYNEQFF | TGTGCCAGCACCTCCCTGCTAGGGGGCGGGAACTACAATGAGCAGTTCTTC
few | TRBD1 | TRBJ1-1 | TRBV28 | CASSLLRQGANTEAFF | TGTGCCAGCAGTCTCCTCAGACAGGGGGCGAACACTGAAGCTTTCTTT
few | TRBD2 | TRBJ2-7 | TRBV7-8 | CASSSGLAGPSSYEQYF | TGTGCCAGCAGCTCCGGACTAGCGGGACCGAGCTCCTACGAGCAGTACTTC
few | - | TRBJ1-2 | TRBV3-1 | CASSHLKPPAHRSDQYGYTF | TGTGCCAGCAGCCACCTAAAGCCCCCAGCCCACAGATCGGACCAATATGGCTACACCTTC
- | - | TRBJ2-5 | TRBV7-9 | CASSYHGQTGGETQYF | TGTGCCAGCAGCTATCATGGACAGACGGGTGGAGAGACCCAGTACTTC
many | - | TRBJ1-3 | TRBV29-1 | CSVVRDGNTIYF | TGCAGCGTTGTTCGGGATGGAAACACCATATATTTT
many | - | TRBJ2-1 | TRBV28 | CASSPHRDTYNEQFF | TGTGCCAGCAGTCCTCACCGGGACACCTACAATGAGCAGTTCTTC
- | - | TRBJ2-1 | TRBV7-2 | CAIQRGAYNEQFF | TGTGCCATCCAAAGGGGGGCGTACAATGAGCAGTTCTTC
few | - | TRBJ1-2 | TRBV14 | CASSQAGGYTF | TGTGCCAGCAGCCAAGCGGGAGGCTACACCTTC
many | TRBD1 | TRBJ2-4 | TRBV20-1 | CSARDARGQGGGNIQYF | TGCAGTGCTAGAGATGCAAGAGGACAGGGTGGTGGAAACATTCAGTACTTC
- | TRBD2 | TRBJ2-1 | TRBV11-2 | CASSLVSRASGSFRYNEQFF | TGTGCCAGCAGCTTAGTAAGTCGTGCTAGCGGGAGCTTCCGATACAATGAGCAGTTCTTC
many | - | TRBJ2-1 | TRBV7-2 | CASSPPPSYNEQFF | TGTGCCAGCAGCCCACCCCCTAGTTACAATGAGCAGTTCTTC
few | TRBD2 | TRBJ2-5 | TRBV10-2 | CASRLAGGSGRQETQYF | TGCGCCAGCAGACTAGCGGGAGGTTCAGGCCGCCAAGAGACCCAGTACTTC
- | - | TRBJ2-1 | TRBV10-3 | CAIQTSLPYNEQFF | TGTGCCATACAAACTAGTTTGCCCTACAATGAGCAGTTCTTC
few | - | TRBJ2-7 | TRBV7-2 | CASSRDGFYEQYF | TGTGCCAGCAGCCGGGACGGCTTCTACGAGCAGTACTTC
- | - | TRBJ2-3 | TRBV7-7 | CASSSDFYDTQYF | TGTGCCAGCAGCTCCGACTTTTACGATACGCAGTATTTT
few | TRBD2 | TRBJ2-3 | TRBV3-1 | CASSQGLAGVADTQYF | TGTGCCAGCAGCCAGGGACTAGCGGGAGTGGCAGATACGCAGTATTTT
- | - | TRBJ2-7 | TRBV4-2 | CASSQATTGLDSYEQYF | TGTGCCAGCAGCCAAGCTACCACGGGGCTAGACTCCTACGAGCAGTACTTC